The 21 T cell receptor beta chains reported below all come from one sample, sequenced in a study of T cell responses to AZD1222 COVID-19 vaccine. The table came from immunoSEQ multiplex PCR; TCRdb's copy has only in-frame clones and leaves some out. The sample lists 60,000 to 90,000 clones; more than 75% were seen once. The sample was peripheral blood, taken 28 days after the second AZD1222 dose. The source is an adult who received the AZD1222 COVID-19 vaccine.

The chain couples TRBV5-1 to TRBJ2-7, with D perhaps given as TRBD1 or TRBD2 (5 bases each). The CDR3 is 15 residues long. Germline-derived CDR1 and CDR2 are SGHRS and YFSETQ. Trimming stripped 6 bases from V and 2 bases from J, with 18 bases between. The CDR3 bases are TGCGCCAGCACCGACCCTTCGGGACGCCCCTACGAGCAGTACTTC. Its protein is CASTDPSGRPYEQYF.

The V gene is TRBV6-5, the J gene TRBJ1-2, with 10 bases identical to TRBD1. Losses at the gene ends were 7 bases for V and 2 bases for J; bases not matched to a gene: 7. The CDR3 runs to 15 residues. Germline CDR1 MNHEY, CDR2 SVGAGI. CDR3 sequence reads: CASTTPGQGNYGYTF. In DNA form, the CDR3 reads TGTGCCAGCACTACGCCGGGACAGGGGAACTATGGCTACACCTTC.

The J gene is TRBJ1-2, the V gene TRBV3-1 (or the pseudogene TRBV3-2); tentative D call: TRBD1 (6 bases). V lost 1 base to trimming and J lost 4 bases, with 10 bases between them. Germline CDR1 LGHDT, CDR2 YNNKEL (reference sequence). This CDR3 is built from 14 residues. The CDR3 reads CASSQVAGAYGYTF. The DNA of the CDR3 is TGTGCCAGCAGCCAAGTGGCAGGGGCCTATGGCTACACCTTC.

The chain combines TRBV30 with TRBJ1-1; D uncertain. The V gene lost 7 bases and the J gene lost 1 base, with 10 bases spanning the gap. The V gene's germline CDR1 is GTSNPN and CDR2 SVGIG (reference sequence). CDR3 length: 12 amino acids. The DNA of the CDR3 is TGTGCCTCAAGGGCGAGGAACACTGAAGCTTTCTTT. Protein: CASRARNTEAFF.

This clone came up once. The rearrangement uses TRBV2 and TRBJ1-5; TRBD1 is a possible D gene (6 bases). Trimming left V 6 bases short and J 7 bases short, with 13 bases between. The CDR3 extends over 13 amino acids. From germline, CDR1 is SNHLY and CDR2 FYNNEI. CDR3: CASSPVQGQPQHF. CDR3 bases: TGTGCCAGCAGCCCTGTACAGGGACAGCCCCAGCATTTT. The whole variable domain, remainder taken from reference TRBV2 and TRBJ1-5, is EPEVTQTPSHQVTQMGQEVILRCVPISNHLYFYWYRQILGQKVEFLVSFYNNEISEKSEIFDDQFSVERPDGSNFTLKIRSTKLEDSAMYFCASSPVQGQPQHFGDGTRLSIL.

The V and J genes are TRBV11-2 and TRBJ2-7, with D unclear. This CDR3 contains 15 residues. Deletions cut 5 bases from V and 6 bases from J, with 20 bases between. CDR1 and CDR2 from the germline V gene are SGHAT and FQNNGV. For the CDR3, the DNA is TGTGCCAGCAGCCCACTGGCAGGAACGGAAAGCGAGCAGTACTTC. It specifies CASSPLAGTESEQYF.

This sequence joins TRBV10-3 and TRBJ1-5; no clear D. The V and J ends lost 6 bases and 4 bases respectively, with 10 bases between them. Germline lookup yields CDR1 ENHRY and CDR2 SYGVKD. The CDR3 has 13 amino acids. The CDR3 protein is CAISPIKNQPQHF. In DNA form, the CDR3 reads TGTGCCATCAGCCCTATAAAAAATCAGCCCCAGCATTTT.

This chain links TRBV6-1 with TRBJ1-1, with D possibly matching TRBD1 (5 bases). The CDR3 has 13 residues. The germline V and J ends were trimmed by 2 bases and 4 bases, with 8 bases remaining between them. Germline CDR1 is MNHNS and CDR2 is SASEGT. DNA for the CDR3: TGTGCCAGCAGTGAATGGGGGTTCACTGAAGCTTTCTTT. Translated, it gives CASSEWGFTEAFF.

The chain couples TRBV2 to TRBJ1-1; TRBD1 is a possible D gene (5 bases). V was pared by 4 bases and J by 4 bases, with 10 bases between. The germline V gene has CDR1 SNHLY and CDR2 FYNNEI. The CDR3 has 13 residues. CDR3: CASSVTGGTEAFF. In nucleotides, the CDR3 is TGTGCCAGCAGTGTAACAGGAGGCACTGAAGCTTTCTTT.

The chain has TRBV6-5 and TRBJ2-7; 7 bases match TRBD1. CDR3 length: 14 residues. V shed 7 bases, J shed 1 base, and the junction held 7 bases outside the gene matches. Germline CDR1 is MNHEY and CDR2 is SVGAGI. CDR3 amino acids: CASTETGLSYEQYF. DNA for the CDR3: TGTGCCAGCACCGAGACAGGGCTTTCCTACGAGCAGTACTTC.

The chain links TRBV4-2 to TRBJ2-2; no clear D. V gave up 4 bases and J gave up 7 bases, with 22 bases separating them. The germline gives CDR1 LGHNA, CDR2 YNFKEQ. The CDR3 loop spans 17 amino acids. The CDR3 is CASSPIERGILGGELFF. As DNA, the CDR3 is TGTGCCAGCAGCCCAATAGAAAGAGGAATCTTGGGCGGGGAGCTGTTTTTT.

V gene TRBV29-1 combines with J gene TRBJ2-5, with D hard to call. CDR3 length: 12 residues. Germline V lookup: CDR1 SQVTM, CDR2 ANQGSEA. Trimming removed 6 bases at V and 5 bases at J, with 13 bases between. This chain's CDR3 is CSVTRLLETQYF. The CDR3 DNA is TGCAGCGTAACACGTTTATTGGAGACCCAGTACTTC.

The rearrangement uses TRBV6-5 and TRBJ2-7; perhaps TRBD1 as D (6 bases). The CDR3 sequence is 13 residues long. Germline loops: CDR1 MNHEY, CDR2 SVGAGI. V was pared by 6 bases and J by 1 base, with 10 bases between. CDR3 amino acids: CASSPQGSYEQYF. The CDR3 coding sequence is TGTGCCAGCAGCCCACAGGGTTCCTACGAGCAGTACTTC.

This chain uses TRBV3-1 (or the pseudogene TRBV3-2) with TRBJ2-1; 8 bases are a match to TRBD2. The CDR3 is made up of 16 amino acids. Germline CDR1 reads LGHDT; CDR2 reads YNNKEL (reference sequence). J gave up 10 bases and V 2 bases, and 13 bases lay outside the gene matches. CDR3 sequence reads: CASSQLTGGGKEEQFF. CDR3 coding DNA: TGTGCCAGCAGCCAACTGACTGGCGGGGGGAAAGAAGAGCAGTTCTTC.

The V gene is TRBV5-1, the J gene TRBJ1-2; no definite D call. The CDR3 extends over 14 amino acids. The V and J ends lost 0 bases and 4 bases respectively, with 10 bases between them. Germline CDR1 SGHRS, CDR2 YFSETQ. The CDR3, as DNA: TGCGCCAGCAGCTTGGACGGGGTTGGCTATGGCTACACCTTC. Residues: CASSLDGVGYGYTF. Full variable domain (rest looked up from reference TRBV5-1 and TRBJ1-2): KAGVTQTPRYLIKTRGQQVTLSCSPISGHRSVSWYQQTPGQGLQFLFEYFSETQRNKGNFPGRFSGRQFSNSRSEMNVSTLELGDSALYLCASSLDGVGYGYTFGSGTRLTVV.

The rearrangement links TRBV30 to TRBJ2-2; unclear D gene. V lost 3 bases, J lost 4 bases, and 9 bases lay in between. The CDR3 runs 13 residues. CDR1 and CDR2 (germline): GTSNPN, SVGIG (reference sequence). The CDR3 DNA is TGTGCCTGGAGAGGGTACTTCACCGGGGAGCTGTTTTTT. Residues: CAWRGYFTGELFF. Drawing the rest from reference TRBV30 and TRBJ2-2, the complete variable domain is SQTIHQWPATLVQPVGSPLSLECTVEGTSNPNLYWYRQAAGRGLQLLFYSVGIGQISSEVPQNLSASRPQDRQFILSSKKLLLSDSGFYLCAWRGYFTGELFFGEGSRLTVL.

This chain connects TRBV11-2 to TRBJ2-7; D perhaps matches TRBD1 (5 bases). The V end was cut by 0 bases, the J end by 4 bases, with 19 bases between. CDR3 length equals 17 residues. Germline CDR1 is SGHAT and CDR2 is FQNNGV. CDR3 sequence (DNA): TGTGCCAGCAGCTTAGAAAGGCCCAGGGTCGGGCTTTACGAGCAGTACTTC. This sequence encodes CASSLERPRVGLYEQYF.

The J gene is TRBJ1-5, the V gene TRBV28; possible D gene TRBD1, 6 bases. This CDR3 contains 17 residues. Germline CDR1 MDHEN, CDR2 SYDVKM. Trimming cost V 7 bases and J 0 bases, with 19 bases left between them. The DNA for the CDR3 is TGTGCCAGCACCTTACCGACAGGCGACTATAGCAATCAGCCCCAGCATTTT. Protein: CASTLPTGDYSNQPQHF.

The chain recombines TRBV19 with TRBJ1-4; TRBD1 agrees at 12 bases. Germline lookup yields CDR1 LNHDA and CDR2 SQIVND (reference sequence). The CDR3 is 16 residues long. V was pared by 6 bases and J by 2 bases, with 4 bases of the junction left unmatched. The CDR3 loop is CASSKGTGGTNEKLFF. The CDR3 DNA sequence: TGTGCCAGTAGCAAGGGGACAGGGGGCACTAATGAAAAACTGTTTTTT.

V usage is TRBV10-1 and J usage is TRBJ1-1; D is possibly TRBD1 (5 bases). Germline V gene data show CDR1 as WNHNN and CDR2 as SYGVQD (reference sequence). This CDR3 has 11 residues. V was cut by 3 bases and J by 11 bases, with 10 bases left in between. In nucleotides, the CDR3 is TGCGCCAGCAGTGAAGGACATGGGGCTTTCTTT. Its protein product is CASSEGHGAFF.

This chain connects TRBV6-5 to TRBJ1-1, with D unclear. Per the germline V gene, CDR1 is MNHEY and CDR2 is SVGAGI. V lost 4 bases and J 2 bases, leaving 11 bases between the germline ends. The CDR3 extends over 14 amino acids. The CDR3 is CASSFPGSNTEAFF. The CDR3 DNA sequence: TGTGCCAGCAGTTTCCCGGGATCTAACACTGAAGCTTTCTTT.